This T cell receptor beta chain was observed in a study of T cell responses to AZD1222 COVID-19 vaccine. Study-wide results and caveats: It was only 6 or 7 AZD1222 recipients who were seropositive at baseline. Unmutated variant regions are reportedly the target of nearly half of TCRs that are spike-specific.

Germline CDR1 SGHKS, CDR2 YYEKEE (reference sequence). The CDR3 has 12 amino acids. Trimming removed 2 bases from V and 4 bases from J, with 7 bases in between. Turning to this clone: Its specificity is not known.

The protocol was immunoSEQ multiplex PCR, while the TCRdb copy is restricted to in-frame clones and leaves out a portion. The data hold over 95,000 clones, with approximately 91% observed a single time. The receptor comes from an adult in good health. V usage is TRBV5-5 and J usage is TRBJ2-7; no clear D. Here the sequenced sample was peripheral blood, taken on day 0 of AZD1222 vaccination. CDR3 sequence reads: CASSLDGYEQYF. In DNA form, the CDR3 reads TGTGCCAGCAGCTTAGACGGATACGAGCAGTACTTC.